This TCR beta chain was sequenced during a study of early T cells in non-severe SARS-CoV-2 infection. Each CDR3 protein is one row after TCRdb ran MiXCR on the 5' RACE reads. The sample consists of over 90,000 distinct CDR3 sequences, 9.5% to 15% of them appearing once. CDR3 length equals 14 residues. Trimming cost V 6 bases and J 3 bases; bases outside gene matches: 7. CDR1 SGHAT and CDR2 FQNNGV come from the germline V gene. This clonotype has only a few counts. This material consisted of whole blood, taken at baseline. The source of this sequence is an adult who was a healthcare worker with PCR-confirmed SARS-CoV-2 infection or an uninfected control (not recorded which). The V and J genes are TRBV11-2 and TRBJ1-2; 7 bases match TRBD1. This chain's CDR3 is CASSAWDRDYGYTF. CDR3 bases: TGTGCCAGCAGTGCTTGGGACAGAGACTATGGCTACACCTTC.